This T cell receptor beta chain was profiled in a study of response to subunit inactivated influenza vaccine. TCRdb ran MiXCR on the RT-PCR reads and lists one entry per CDR3 protein. The sample holds approximately 500,000 distinct CDR3 sequences, roughly 13% seen once. This clonotype was seen more than once but under ten times. This receptor was obtained from a man aged 50 to 59 who received an inactivated influenza vaccine. This material consisted of PBMCs from blood, taken roughly 45 days after vaccination.

CDR3 in amino acids: CASSLAGTLSNEQFF. DNA of the CDR3: TGTGCCAGCAGCTTAGCAGGGACACTATCCAATGAGCAGTTCTTC. V is TRBV7-2 and J is TRBJ2-1, with D maybe TRBD1 (6 bases). Germline V gene sequence: CDR1 SGHTA, CDR2 FQGNSA. Trimming removed 0 bases at V and 6 bases at J, with 12 bases between. This CDR3 region has 15 residues.